This T cell receptor (beta chain) was captured in a study of CD8+CD57+ T cells in acquired aplastic anemia. Study observations and caveats: Sharing between patients and controls was observed for around 30 CD8+ CDR3 sequences. CD8+ Simpson's diversity in patients was not significantly different from that in controls.

TCR beta VDJ and CDR3 profiling used genomic DNA as template. TCRdb ran MiXCR on the reads and lists one entry per CDR3 protein. Seen here are roughly 300,000 distinct CDR3 sequences, roughly three fifths observed once, and the top ten hold 8%. This CDR3 is built from 12 residues. The junction had 4 bases not matched to a gene; V was cut back by 5 bases and J by 7 bases. At least ten counts were recorded for this clonotype. No antigen is known for it. The sequencing input was sorted CD4+, CD8+, or CD8+CD57+ T cells (not recorded which) from PBMCs. The sequence came from a human donor with severe aplastic anemia or a healthy control (not recorded which). This chain uses TRBV12-3 or TRBV12-4 with TRBJ1-1; TRBD1 agrees at 7 bases. The CDR3 is CASSRQGNEAFF. In DNA form, the CDR3 reads TGTGCCAGCAGTCGACAGGGAAATGAAGCTTTCTTT.